This TCR beta chain was captured by sequencing in a study of OX40 agonist ivuxolimab in advanced cancers. Across the study: Dose-escalation patients suffered from hepatocellular carcinoma, melanoma, renal cell or head and neck cancer.

Study observations and caveats: Clonal expansion in partial responders at 0.1-3.0 mg/kg ranked among the lowest. Antigen targets of the expanded peripheral T cells went undetermined.

Germline V gene data show CDR1 as MDHEN and CDR2 as SYDVKM. Trimming shortened V by 7 bases and J by 10 bases, and 13 bases separated the two germline ends. This CDR3 is built from 11 residues. Sequenced by immunoSEQ multiplex PCR; TCRdb stores in-frame clones only, minus some. Of 20,000 to 30,000 clones listed, 88% are singletons. On this clone itself: Its antigen is unknown.

The chain has TRBV28 and TRBJ2-5; D is unclear. The sequencing used CD4+ or CD8+ T cells sorted from blood, collected in a trial of the OX40 agonist ivuxolimab. The clonotype was recovered from an adult with an advanced solid tumor such as melanoma, head and neck, liver or kidney cancer. In nucleotides, the CDR3 is TGTGCCAGCACCTCCTTTGGGGTCCAGTACTTC. Its protein product is CASTSFGVQYF.